These 8 T cell receptor beta chains were all obtained from the same sample, sequenced in a study of CD8+ T cells in alopecia areata. After isolation, RNA underwent reverse transcription to generate cDNA as the sequencing template. Profiled with immunoSEQ multiplex PCR; TCRdb holds only in-frame clones, not every one. The sample yields about 270,000 clones, about three fifths seen once. Treatment: oral pan-JAK inhibitor, 5-10 mg twice daily. Specimen: CD4+ T cells sorted from blood, collected around week 52, from a patient treated with tofacitinib. These receptors came from a human donor with alopecia areata.

This chain joins TRBV5-1 and TRBJ2-3, with a weak D call TRBD2 (6 bases). V lost 1 base, J lost 2 bases, and 14 bases lay in between. In germline, CDR1 is SGHRS, CDR2 YFSETQ. This CDR3 is built from 16 residues. The CDR3 loop is CASSLQPGLSTDTQYF. CDR3 nucleotides: TGCGCCAGCAGCTTGCAACCGGGACTTTCCACAGATACGCAGTATTTT.

The rearrangement links TRBV7-6 to TRBJ2-7; TRBD1 matches at 7 bases. Germline CDR1 and CDR2: SGHVS and FNYEAQ. This CDR3 is built from 13 residues. The trim removed 5 bases at V and 3 bases at J, leaving 4 bases unmatched. CDR3 in DNA: TGTGCCAGCAGCCACGGGACAGACTACGAGCAGTACTTC. This encodes CASSHGTDYEQYF.

This clone was picked up a small number of times. J is TRBJ2-7 and V is TRBV13; the D gene could be TRBD1 or TRBD2 (5 bases each). Germline-derived CDR1 and CDR2 are PRHDT and FYEKMQ (reference sequence). V was shortened by 1 base and J by 1 base, with 17 bases between the two germline ends. This CDR3 spans 17 amino acids. The CDR3 loop reads CASSLVGTRAKSYEQYF. As DNA, the CDR3 is TGTGCCAGCAGCTTAGTGGGGACCCGGGCAAAGTCCTACGAGCAGTACTTC.

The chain has TRBV9 and TRBJ2-7, with 12 bases aligning to TRBD1. CDR1 SGDLS and CDR2 YYNGEE come from the germline V gene. The V segment lost 2 bases and the J segment 3 bases; nucleotides outside the gene matches: 3. CDR3 size: 15 residues. The CDR3, as DNA: TGTGCCAGCAGCGTGGGACAGGGGGCCTTCTACGAGCAGTACTTC. The encoded protein is CASSVGQGAFYEQYF.

The table lists this clone with a few counts. This chain links TRBV11-2 with TRBJ2-1; perhaps TRBD1 as D (6 bases). Germline V gene data show CDR1 as SGHAT and CDR2 as FQNNGV. The CDR3 extends over 15 amino acids. With 6 bases removed from V and 4 bases from J, the gap between germline ends came to 16 bases. CDR3 protein: CASRPTGTTYNEQFF. DNA of the CDR3: TGTGCCAGCAGGCCCACCGGGACAACTTACAATGAGCAGTTCTTC.

This clone was counted only a few times. Other DNA sequences in the same sample also yield this CDR3. The chain couples TRBV30 to TRBJ1-1; D gene ambiguous. CDR1 GTSNPN and CDR2 SVGIG come from the germline V gene (reference sequence). With 3 bases removed from V and 1 base from J, the gap between germline ends came to 6 bases. This CDR3 comprises 12 residues. The CDR3 DNA reads as TGTGCCTGGAGGTCGGCGAACACTGAAGCTTTCTTT. Protein product: CAWRSANTEAFF. The complete variable domain, with remaining parts taken from reference TRBV30 and TRBJ1-1, reads SQTIHQWPATLVQPVGSPLSLECTVEGTSNPNLYWYRQAAGRGLQLLFYSVGIGQISSEVPQNLSASRPQDRQFILSSKKLLLSDSGFYLCAWRSANTEAFFGQGTRLTVV.

This chain joins TRBV4-1 and TRBJ1-2, with 9 nucleotides matching TRBD1. This CDR3 is built from 17 residues. V lost 0 bases and J lost 5; bases outside the gene matches: 10. The germline V gene has CDR1 MGHRA and CDR2 YSYEKL. This CDR3 reads CASSQDTQRGQGYGYTF. The CDR3 DNA follows: TGCGCCAGCAGCCAAGATACTCAAAGGGGACAGGGATATGGCTACACCTTC.

The chain joins TRBV7-3 to TRBJ2-2; maybe TRBD2 (6 bases). The CDR3 covers 16 residues. Trimming stripped 1 base from V and 0 bases from J, with 9 bases between. Per the germline V gene, CDR1 is SGHTA and CDR2 is FQGTGA. This CDR3 is CASSLKRATNTGELFF. CDR3 bases: TGTGCCAGCAGCTTAAAGCGGGCAACGAACACCGGGGAGCTGTTTTTT.